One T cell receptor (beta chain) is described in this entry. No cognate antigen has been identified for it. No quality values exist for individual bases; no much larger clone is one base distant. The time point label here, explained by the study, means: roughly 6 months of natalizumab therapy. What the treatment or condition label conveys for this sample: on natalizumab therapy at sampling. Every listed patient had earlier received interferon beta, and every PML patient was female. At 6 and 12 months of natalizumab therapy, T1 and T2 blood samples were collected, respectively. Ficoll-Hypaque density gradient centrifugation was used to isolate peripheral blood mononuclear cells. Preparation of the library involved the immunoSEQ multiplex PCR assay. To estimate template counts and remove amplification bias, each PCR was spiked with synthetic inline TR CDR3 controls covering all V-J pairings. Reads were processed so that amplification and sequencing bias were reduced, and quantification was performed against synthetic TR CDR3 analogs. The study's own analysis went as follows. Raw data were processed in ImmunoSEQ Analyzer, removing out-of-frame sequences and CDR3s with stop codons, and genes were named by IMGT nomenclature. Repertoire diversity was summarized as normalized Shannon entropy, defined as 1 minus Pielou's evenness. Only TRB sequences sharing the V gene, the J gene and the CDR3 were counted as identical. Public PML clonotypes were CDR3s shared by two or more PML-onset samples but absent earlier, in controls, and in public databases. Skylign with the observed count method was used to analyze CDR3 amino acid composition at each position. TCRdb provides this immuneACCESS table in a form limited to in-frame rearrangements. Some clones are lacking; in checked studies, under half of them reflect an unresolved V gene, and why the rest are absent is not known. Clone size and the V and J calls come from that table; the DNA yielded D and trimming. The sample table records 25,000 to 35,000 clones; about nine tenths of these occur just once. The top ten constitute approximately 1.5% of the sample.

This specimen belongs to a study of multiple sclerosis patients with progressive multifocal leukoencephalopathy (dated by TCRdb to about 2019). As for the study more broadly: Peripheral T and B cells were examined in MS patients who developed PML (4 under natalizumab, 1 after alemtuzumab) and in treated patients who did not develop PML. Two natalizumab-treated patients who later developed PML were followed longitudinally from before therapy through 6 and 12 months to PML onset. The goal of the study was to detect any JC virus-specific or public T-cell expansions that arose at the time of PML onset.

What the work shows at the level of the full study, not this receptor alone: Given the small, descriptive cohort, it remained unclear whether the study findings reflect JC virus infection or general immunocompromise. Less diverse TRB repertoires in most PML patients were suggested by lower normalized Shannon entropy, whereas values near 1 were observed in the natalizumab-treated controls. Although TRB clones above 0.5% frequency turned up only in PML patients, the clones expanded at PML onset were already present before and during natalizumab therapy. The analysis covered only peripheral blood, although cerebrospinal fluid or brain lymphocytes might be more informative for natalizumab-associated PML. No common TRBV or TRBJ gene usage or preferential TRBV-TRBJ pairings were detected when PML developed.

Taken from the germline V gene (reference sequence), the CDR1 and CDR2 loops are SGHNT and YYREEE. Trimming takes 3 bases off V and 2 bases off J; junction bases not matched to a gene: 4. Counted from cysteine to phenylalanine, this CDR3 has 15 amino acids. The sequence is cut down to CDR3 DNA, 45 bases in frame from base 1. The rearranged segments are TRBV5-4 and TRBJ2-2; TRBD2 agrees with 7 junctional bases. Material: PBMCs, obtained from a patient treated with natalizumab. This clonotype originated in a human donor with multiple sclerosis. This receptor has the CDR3 CASSWGGVNTGELFF. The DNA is TGTGCCAGCAGCTGGGGGGGTGTTAACACCGGGGAGCTGTTTTTT.